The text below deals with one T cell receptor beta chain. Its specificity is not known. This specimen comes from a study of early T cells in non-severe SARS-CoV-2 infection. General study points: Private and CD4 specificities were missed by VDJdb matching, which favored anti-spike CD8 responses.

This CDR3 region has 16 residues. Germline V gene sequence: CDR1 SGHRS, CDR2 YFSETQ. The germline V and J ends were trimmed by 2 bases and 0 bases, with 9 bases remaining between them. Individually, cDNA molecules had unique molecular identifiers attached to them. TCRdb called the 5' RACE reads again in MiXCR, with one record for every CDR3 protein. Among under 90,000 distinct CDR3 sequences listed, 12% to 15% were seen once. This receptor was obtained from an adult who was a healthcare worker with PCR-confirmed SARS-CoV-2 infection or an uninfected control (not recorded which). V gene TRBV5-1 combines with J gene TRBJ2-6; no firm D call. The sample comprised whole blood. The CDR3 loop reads CASSLRRTSGANVLTF. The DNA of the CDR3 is TGCGCCAGCAGCTTACGACGGACCTCTGGGGCCAACGTCCTGACTTTC.